This TCR beta chain was sequenced for a study of cytomegalovirus exposure and HLA in healthy donors. Study findings and constraints: Presence/absence analyses assumed roughly uniform sequencing depth across donors, which may not hold. The classifier reportedly diagnosed cytomegalovirus status with high sensitivity and specificity.

On this clone: Its antigen remains unknown.

The CDR3 spans 11 residues. The germline V and J ends were trimmed by 6 bases and 7 bases, with 6 bases remaining between them. Germline loops: CDR1 MDHEN, CDR2 SYDVKM. Use of 60 Vbeta and 13 Jbeta primers characterized the PCR. The assay was immunoSEQ multiplex PCR, and TCRdb's table has in-frame clones only and misses some. The table has under 150,000 clones, approximately 83% seen once. The sample was PBMCs. This chain joins TRBV28 and TRBJ1-4, with D uncertain. This TCR came from a woman aged 18-29 years in good health and CMV-seronegative. This CDR3 reads CASSSGEKLFF. CDR3 coding DNA: TGTGCCAGCAGCTCAGGTGAAAAACTGTTTTTT.